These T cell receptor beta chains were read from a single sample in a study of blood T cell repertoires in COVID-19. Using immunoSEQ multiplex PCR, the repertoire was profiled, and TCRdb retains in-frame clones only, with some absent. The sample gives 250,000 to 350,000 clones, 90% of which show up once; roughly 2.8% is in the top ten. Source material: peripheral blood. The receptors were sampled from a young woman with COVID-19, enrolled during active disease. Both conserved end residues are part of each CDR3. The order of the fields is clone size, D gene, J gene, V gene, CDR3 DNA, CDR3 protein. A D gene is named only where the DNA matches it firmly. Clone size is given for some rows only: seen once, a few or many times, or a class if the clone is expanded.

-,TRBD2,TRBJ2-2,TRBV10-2,TGCGCCAGCAGGGCGGGACTAGCGGGACCGAACACCGGGGAGCTGTTTTTT,CASRAGLAGPNTGELFF
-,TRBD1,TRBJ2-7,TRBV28,TGTGCCAGCAGTTCCGCGGACAGGGGGACCTACGAGCAGTACTTC,CASSSADRGTYEQYF
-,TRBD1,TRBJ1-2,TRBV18,TGTGCCAGCTCACTACTACGAGACAGGGAAGGAGGTGGCTACACCTTC,CASSLLRDREGGGYTF
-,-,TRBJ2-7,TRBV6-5,TGTGCCAGCAGTTACTCCGGGACAAGGAGCTCCTACGAGCAGTACTTC,CASSYSGTRSSYEQYF
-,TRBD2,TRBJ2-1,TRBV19,TGTGCCAGTAGTTCCGGGACTAGCGGGAGATATACTGAGCAGTTCTTC,CASSSGTSGRYTEQFF
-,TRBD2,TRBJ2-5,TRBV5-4,TGTGCCAGCAGCTTGGCGCCTAGCGGGAGGGAGACCCAGTACTTC,CASSLAPSGRETQYF
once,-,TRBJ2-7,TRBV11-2,TGTGCCAGCAGCTTTCTGGACGGGGTCTCCTACGAGCAGTACTTC,CASSFLDGVSYEQYF
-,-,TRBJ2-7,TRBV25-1,TGTGCCAGCAGTGGGACAGATCTCTACGAGCAGTACTTC,CASSGTDLYEQYF
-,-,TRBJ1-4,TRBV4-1,TGCGCCAGCAGCCAAGATAGCTCCCAGGGCGGTGAAAAACTGTTTTTT,CASSQDSSQGGEKLFF
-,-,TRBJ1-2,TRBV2,TGTGCCAGCAGGGGAAAACCGGGACAAGCGAACTATGGCTACACCTTC,CASRGKPGQANYGYTF
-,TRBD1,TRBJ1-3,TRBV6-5,TGTGCCAGCAGTTTACTATCAGGGGGCTCTGGAAACACCATATATTTT,CASSLLSGGSGNTIYF
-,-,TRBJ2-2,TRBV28,TGTGCCAGCAGTTTATTTGGAGAAACGAACACCGGGGAGCTGTTTTTT,CASSLFGETNTGELFF
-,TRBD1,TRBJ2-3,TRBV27,TGTGCCAGCAGCTCCTATGACAGGGGGCGGGGAGATACGCAGTATTTT,CASSSYDRGRGDTQYF
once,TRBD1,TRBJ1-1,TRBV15,TGTGCCACCAGCAGACCTAGACAGGGGGAGTTTACTGAAGCTTTCTTT,CATSRPRQGEFTEAFF
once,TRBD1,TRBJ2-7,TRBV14,TGTGCCAGCAGCCAGCGACAGGGGGCGAGAGGGGAGCAGTACTTC,CASSQRQGARGEQYF
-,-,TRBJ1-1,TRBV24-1,TGTGCCACCAGTGAAATGGGACATGAAGCTTTCTTT,CATSEMGHEAFF
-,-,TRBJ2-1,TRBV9,TGTGCCAGCAGCCTTACGGTCCTCAATGAGCAGTTCTTC,CASSLTVLNEQFF
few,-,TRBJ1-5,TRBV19,TGTGCCAGTAGTATTTGGAGGGGAGGCGATCAGCCCCAGCATTTT,CASSIWRGGDQPQHF
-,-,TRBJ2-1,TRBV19,TGTGCCAGTAGTATCAGTGGGGGCCTTTACAATGAGCAGTTCTTC,CASSISGGLYNEQFF
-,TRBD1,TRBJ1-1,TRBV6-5,TGTGCCAGCAGTTACTCGGAAGGGGGCACTGGGGCTTTCTTT,CASSYSEGGTGAFF
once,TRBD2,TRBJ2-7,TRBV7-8,TGTGCCAGCAGCTTACCGGGACTAAATTACGAGCAGTACTTC,CASSLPGLNYEQYF
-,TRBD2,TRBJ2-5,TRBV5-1,TGCGCCAGCAGCTTGGCTACGAATCTAGCGGGAGAGACCCAGTACTTC,CASSLATNLAGETQYF
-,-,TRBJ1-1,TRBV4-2,TGTGCCAGCAGCCAAGACAGACTTCGAGGAGAAGCTTTCTTT,CASSQDRLRGEAFF
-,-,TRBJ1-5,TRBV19,TGTGCCAGTAGTATTGTCGGTGGCAATCAGCCCCAGCATTTT,CASSIVGGNQPQHF
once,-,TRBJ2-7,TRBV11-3,TGTGCCAGCAGCGTTCCCGGGACGGGGGATTACGAGCAGTACTTC,CASSVPGTGDYEQYF
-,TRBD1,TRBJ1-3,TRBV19,TGTGCCAGTAGTATCGGACAGGGACTTACCTCTGGAAACACCATATATTTT,CASSIGQGLTSGNTIYF
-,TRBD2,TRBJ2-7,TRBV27,TGTGCCAGCAGTTTACATAGCGGGAACGGGTACGAGCAGTACTTC,CASSLHSGNGYEQYF
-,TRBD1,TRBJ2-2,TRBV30,TGTGCCTGGATAAGCAGGGGGTTCACCGGGGAGCTGTTTTTT,CAWISRGFTGELFF
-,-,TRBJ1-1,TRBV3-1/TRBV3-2,TGTGCCAGCAGCCCAGCGGACAGTTCTTTCACTGAAGCTTTCTTT,CASSPADSSFTEAFF
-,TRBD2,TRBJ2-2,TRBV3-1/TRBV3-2,TGTGCCAGCAGCCATCCGGGACTAGCGGGAGGGCCGGGAACCGGGGAGCTGTTTTTT,CASSHPGLAGGPGTGELFF
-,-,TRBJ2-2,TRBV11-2,TGTGCCAGCAGCTTTGACAGGAACCAATGGACCGGGGAGCTGTTTTTT,CASSFDRNQWTGELFF
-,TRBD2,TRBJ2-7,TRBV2,TGTGCCAGCACACTAGCGGGAGGCGGAGAGCAGTACTTC,CASTLAGGGEQYF
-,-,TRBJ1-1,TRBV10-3,TGTGCCATCAGTGAGGGCGGGTCCAGGGCTTTCTTT,CAISEGGSRAFF
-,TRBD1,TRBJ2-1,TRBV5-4,TGTGCCAGCAGCCACGACAGGGGGGGCTACAATGAGCAGTTCTTC,CASSHDRGGYNEQFF
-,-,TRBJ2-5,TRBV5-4,TGTGCCAGCAGCTTGGCAGGGCGGGAGACCCAGTACTTC,CASSLAGRETQYF
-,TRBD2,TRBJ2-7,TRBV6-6,TGTGCCAGCAGTTATTTCCTCGGGACTAGCAAATACGAGCAGTACTTC,CASSYFLGTSKYEQYF
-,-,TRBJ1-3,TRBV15,TGTGCCACCAGCAGAGACCCCACGACAGGCTCTGGAAACACCATATATTTT,CATSRDPTTGSGNTIYF
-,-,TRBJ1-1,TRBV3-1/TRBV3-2,TGTGCCAGCAGCCAAGTACTACAGGTTACCTATGAAGCTTTCTTT,CASSQVLQVTYEAFF